Presented here are 21 T cell receptor beta chains from one specimen sequenced in a study of Ad26.COV2.S vaccination and SARS-CoV-2 variants. The treatment was: 19 received Ad26.COV2.S at low or high dose, single or two shots; 5 received placebo; per-sample allocation not given. Sampling was performed 63 days after the first vaccine or placebo injection. Clones were sequenced by immunoSEQ multiplex PCR, and TCRdb holds only the in-frame ones, with some missing. The profile shows around 340,000 clones, around 89% of them singletons. Material: peripheral blood, obtained in a trial of Ad26.COV2.S vaccine versus placebo. These receptors all come from a person between 18 and 59 years old who received the Ad26.COV2.S COVID-19 vaccine or a placebo.

V gene TRBV11-3 combines with J gene TRBJ2-1; D is perhaps TRBD1 or TRBD2 (5 bases each). This CDR3 has 16 residues. Germline V gives CDR1 SGHNT, CDR2 YENEEA. Trimming removed 1 base from V and 6 bases from J, with 16 bases in between. The DNA for the CDR3 is TGTGCCAGCAGCTTAGGTGGGTTTGGGGACCTCAATGAGCAGTTCTTC. It codes for CASSLGGFGDLNEQFF.

The chain couples TRBV7-2 to TRBJ2-5; possibly TRBD2 for D (6 bases). The CDR3 runs to 14 residues. The V and J ends lost 5 bases and 5 bases respectively, with 15 bases between them. CDR1 is SGHTA, CDR2 FQGNSA, per germline. In DNA form, the CDR3 reads TGTGCCAGCAGCCCGGGGACTGAAGGGGAGACCCAGTACTTC. It translates to CASSPGTEGETQYF. Combining the CDR3 with reference TRBV7-2 and TRBJ2-5 gives the whole variable domain GAGVSQSPSNKVTEKGKDVELRCDPISGHTALYWYRQSLGQGLEFLIYFQGNSAPDKSGLPSDRFSAERTGGSVSTLTIQRTQQEDSAVYLCASSPGTEGETQYFGPGTRLLVL.

The CDR3 spells CASSRGNTGELFF. CDR3 DNA sequence: TGTGCCAGCAGCCGGGGAAACACCGGGGAGCTGTTTTTT. The chain employs TRBV11-1 and TRBJ2-2, with D tentatively TRBD2 (5 bases). The V and J ends lost 5 bases and 2 bases respectively, with 6 bases between them. Looked up from germline, CDR1 is SGHAT and CDR2 is FQDESV (reference sequence). This CDR3 is built from 13 residues.

In its sample, this clone was seen once. The chain carries TRBV29-1 and TRBJ2-3; 10 nucleotides align to TRBD1. The germline CDR1 and CDR2 sequences are SQVTM and ANQGSEA. V was pared by 4 bases and J by 1 base, with 2 bases of the junction left unmatched. The CDR3 runs to 14 residues. The chain's CDR3 is CSVGDRGRTDTQYF. The CDR3 nucleotides are TGCAGCGTTGGGGACAGGGGTCGCACAGATACGCAGTATTTT.

This chain uses TRBV28 with TRBJ1-1; the match to TRBD1 covers 7 bases. The CDR3 has 12 residues. Trimming took 4 bases from V and 7 from J; bases not matched to a gene: 3. CDR1 MDHEN and CDR2 SYDVKM come from the germline V gene. The CDR3 DNA reads as TGTGCCAGCAGTTATCAGGGGGGTGAAGCTTTCTTT. Translated, it gives CASSYQGGEAFF.

The V call is TRBV12-3 or TRBV12-4, the J call TRBJ1-2, with D possibly matching TRBD1 (5 bases). The V and J ends lost 4 bases and 4 bases respectively, with 10 bases between them. CDR3 length: 13 amino acids. CDR3 sequence (DNA): TGTGCCAGCAGTTCGGGACCGACCTATGGCTACACCTTC. Its translation is CASSSGPTYGYTF.

The chain uses TRBV5-1 and TRBJ1-1; D is unclear. Trimming took off 5 bases at V and 0 bases at J, with 14 bases between the two ends. Germline V gene sequence: CDR1 SGHRS, CDR2 YFSETQ. The CDR3 has 15 residues. CDR3: CASRLGTVLNTEAFF. In DNA, the CDR3 is TGCGCCAGCAGACTTGGAACAGTTTTGAACACTGAAGCTTTCTTT.

This clone was recorded once. J is TRBJ1-2 and V is TRBV12-5; no clear D gene. The CDR3 has 16 amino acids. With 0 bases removed from V and 6 bases from J, the gap between germline ends came to 17 bases. From germline, CDR1 is LGHNT and CDR2 FRNRAP. In DNA, the CDR3 is TGTGCTAGTGGTTTGGTACTGGGGATAACCCCTGATGGCTACACCTTC. It specifies CASGLVLGITPDGYTF.

The V and J genes are TRBV2 and TRBJ1-4, with D possibly TRBD1 on 5 matching bases. The CDR3 has 15 residues. CDR1 is SNHLY and CDR2 is FYNNEI in the germline V gene. Trimming cost V 1 base and J 3 bases, with 9 bases left between them. The CDR3 spells CASSEGGRANEKLFF. For the CDR3, the DNA is TGTGCCAGCAGTGAAGGGGGCCGGGCTAATGAAAAACTGTTTTTT.

The chain combines TRBV30 with TRBJ2-2; 7 bases are shared with TRBD1. V lost 3 bases to trimming and J lost 7 bases; unmatched junction nucleotides: 14. Looked up from germline, CDR1 is GTSNPN and CDR2 is SVGIG (reference sequence). The CDR3 sequence is 16 residues long. The CDR3 DNA reads as TGTGCCTGGAGGGATCGGTACAGGGGCTGGAGCGGGGAGCTGTTTTTT. As protein: CAWRDRYRGWSGELFF.

The genes are TRBV19 and TRBJ2-6; TRBD1 matches at 8 bases. Germline V CDR1 and CDR2: LNHDA, SQIVND (reference sequence). CDR3 length: 18 residues. J was trimmed by 6 bases and V by 5 bases; bases with no gene match: 15. Here the CDR3 reads CASSEAGTGALVANVLTF. The CDR3 DNA follows: TGTGCCAGTAGTGAAGCCGGGACAGGCGCCTTGGTGGCCAACGTCCTGACTTTC.

This clone was seen once. The V and J genes are TRBV7-2 and TRBJ2-7; D remains ambiguous. The CDR3 sequence is 13 residues long. CDR1 is SGHTA and CDR2 is FQGNSA in the germline V gene. V was pared by 5 bases and J by 3 bases, with 11 bases between. CDR3 coding DNA: TGTGCCAGCAGCCTTCGGCCTGACTACGAGCAGTACTTC. It codes for CASSLRPDYEQYF.

This clone came up once. The V and J genes are TRBV30 and TRBJ1-2; D remains unclear. The V end was cut by 0 bases, the J end by 3 bases, with 5 bases between. The CDR3 covers 12 residues. Germline V gives CDR1 GTSNPN, CDR2 SVGIG (reference sequence). The CDR3 loop is CAWSVADYGYTF. The CDR3 nucleotides read TGTGCCTGGAGTGTGGCGGACTATGGCTACACCTTC.

The chain employs TRBV4-2 and TRBJ2-3; the match to TRBD2 covers 7 bases. V was pared by 1 base and J by 3 bases, with 10 bases of the junction left unmatched. Germline V gene data show CDR1 as LGHNA and CDR2 as YNFKEQ. There are 17 residues in the CDR3. The CDR3 protein is CASSQARRELVTDTQYF. CDR3 bases: TGTGCCAGCAGCCAAGCGCGGCGGGAGTTGGTGACAGATACGCAGTATTTT.

The rearrangement joins TRBV7-9 to TRBJ2-5; 13 bases agree with TRBD2. Germline lookup yields CDR1 SEHNR and CDR2 FQNEAQ (reference sequence). The V and J ends lost 4 bases and 5 bases, in that order; junction bases with no gene match: 7. This CDR3 has 16 residues. The CDR3 coding sequence is TGTGCCAGCAGCTCTCGACTAGCGGGGGGCAGGGAGACCCAGTACTTC. Its protein product is CASSSRLAGGRETQYF.

This chain links TRBV5-4 with TRBJ2-7, with TRBD1 matching 7 bases. Germline loops: CDR1 SGHNT, CDR2 YYREEE (reference sequence). The CDR3 extends over 16 amino acids. The ends lost 3 bases at V and 0 bases at J; junction bases unmatched: 9. In DNA form, the CDR3 reads TGTGCCAGCAGCTACCCGACAGGGCGCTCCTCCTACGAGCAGTACTTC. Protein: CASSYPTGRSSYEQYF.

V usage is TRBV29-1 and J usage is TRBJ1-1; a weak D match, TRBD1 (6 bases). This CDR3 is built from 13 residues. Germline V gene sequence: CDR1 SQVTM, CDR2 ANQGSEA. V lost 4 bases to trimming and J lost 3 bases, with 12 bases between them. CDR3 sequence (DNA): TGCAGCGTTGCTCCTGGGGGGCACACTGAAGCTTTCTTT. It yields the protein CSVAPGGHTEAFF.

This clone was counted once. The V and J genes are TRBV7-8 and TRBJ2-1; tentatively, D is TRBD2 (7 bases). Trimming shortened V by 5 bases and J by 9 bases, and 26 bases separated the two germline ends. This CDR3 is 17 amino acids long. CDR1 SGHVS and CDR2 FQNEAQ come from the germline V gene. The CDR3 spells CASSPALRGGAGGEQFF. CDR3 in DNA: TGTGCCAGCAGCCCCGCCCTTAGGGGGGGGGCCGGTGGTGAGCAGTTCTTC.

This clone has just one count. This chain joins TRBV27 and TRBJ2-7; D uncertain. The CDR3 has 17 residues. Trimming removed 3 bases at V and 0 bases at J, with 18 bases between. Germline V gene sequence: CDR1 MNHEY, CDR2 SMNVEV (reference sequence). CDR3 DNA sequence: TGTGCCAGCAGTTTTAAGCCTAGGTCGGACGCCTCCTACGAGCAGTACTTC. It specifies CASSFKPRSDASYEQYF.

The chain combines TRBV5-4 with TRBJ1-2; possibly TRBD1 for D (5 bases). Germline loops: CDR1 SGHNT, CDR2 YYREEE (reference sequence). Trimming took 7 bases from V and 0 from J, leaving 19 bases between them. CDR3 size: 16 residues. The CDR3 region has the DNA TGTGCCAGCGCGGCCCCCCCTTCGGGGGCTAACTATGGCTACACCTTC. Protein sequence: CASAAPPSGANYGYTF.

CDR3 region: CASSWGRGNQPQHF. The DNA for the CDR3 is TGTGCCAGCAGTTGGGGTCGAGGCAATCAGCCCCAGCATTTT. The chain employs TRBV28 and TRBJ1-5, with unresolved D. With 4 bases removed from V and 2 bases from J, the gap between germline ends came to 9 bases. Germline lookup yields CDR1 MDHEN and CDR2 SYDVKM. There are 14 residues in the CDR3.